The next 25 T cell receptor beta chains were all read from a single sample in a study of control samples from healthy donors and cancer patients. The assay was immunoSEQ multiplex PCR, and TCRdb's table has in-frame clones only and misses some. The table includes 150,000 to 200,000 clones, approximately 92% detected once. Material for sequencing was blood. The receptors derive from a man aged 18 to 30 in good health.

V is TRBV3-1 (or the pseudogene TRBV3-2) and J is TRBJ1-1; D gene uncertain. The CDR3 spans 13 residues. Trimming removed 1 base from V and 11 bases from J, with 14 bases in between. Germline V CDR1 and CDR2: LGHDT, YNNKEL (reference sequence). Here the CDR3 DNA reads TGTGCCAGCAGCCAAGCTACTTGGGATATGGCTTTCTTT. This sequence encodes CASSQATWDMAFF.

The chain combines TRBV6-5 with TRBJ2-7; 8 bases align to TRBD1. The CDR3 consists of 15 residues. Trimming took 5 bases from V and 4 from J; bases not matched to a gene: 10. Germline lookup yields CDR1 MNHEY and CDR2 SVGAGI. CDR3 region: CASSPRTGMTYEQYF. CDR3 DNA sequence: TGTGCCAGCAGTCCCCGGACAGGGATGACTTACGAGCAGTACTTC.

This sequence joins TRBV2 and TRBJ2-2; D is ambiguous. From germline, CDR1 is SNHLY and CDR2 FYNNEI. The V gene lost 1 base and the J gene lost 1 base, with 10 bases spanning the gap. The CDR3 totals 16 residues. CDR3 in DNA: TGTGCCAGCAGTGAAGATGTAGCCGTGAACACCGGGGAGCTGTTTTTT. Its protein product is CASSEDVAVNTGELFF.

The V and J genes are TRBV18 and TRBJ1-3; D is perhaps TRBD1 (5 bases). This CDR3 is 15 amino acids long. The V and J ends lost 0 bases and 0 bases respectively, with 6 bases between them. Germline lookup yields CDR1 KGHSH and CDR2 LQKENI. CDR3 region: CASSPPGGSGNTIYF. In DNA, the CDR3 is TGTGCCAGCTCACCACCGGGGGGCTCTGGAAACACCATATATTTT.

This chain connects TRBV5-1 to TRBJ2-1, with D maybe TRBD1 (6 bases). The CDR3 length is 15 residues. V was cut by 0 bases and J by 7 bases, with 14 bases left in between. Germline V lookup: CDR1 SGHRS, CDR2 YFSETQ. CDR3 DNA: TGCGCCAGCAGCTTGGCGGCAGGGGAAGTGAATGAGCAGTTCTTC. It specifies CASSLAAGEVNEQFF.

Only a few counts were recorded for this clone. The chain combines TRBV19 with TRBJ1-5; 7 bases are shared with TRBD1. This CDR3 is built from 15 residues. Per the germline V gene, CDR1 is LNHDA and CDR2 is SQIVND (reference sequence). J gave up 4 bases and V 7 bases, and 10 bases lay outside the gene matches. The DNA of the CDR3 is TGTGCCAGTACCCTGGGGGACAGCCCAAATCAGCCCCAGCATTTT. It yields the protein CASTLGDSPNQPQHF.

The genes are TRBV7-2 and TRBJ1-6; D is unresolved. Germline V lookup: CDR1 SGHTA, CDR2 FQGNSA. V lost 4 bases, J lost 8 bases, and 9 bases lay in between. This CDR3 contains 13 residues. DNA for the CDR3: TGTGCCAGCAGCTGGAACCAAGATTCACCCCTCCACTTT. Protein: CASSWNQDSPLHF.

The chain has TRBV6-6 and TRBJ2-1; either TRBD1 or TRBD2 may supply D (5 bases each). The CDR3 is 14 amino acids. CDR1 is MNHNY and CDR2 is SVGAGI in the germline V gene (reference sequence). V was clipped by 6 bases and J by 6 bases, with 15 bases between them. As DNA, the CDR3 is TGTGCCAGCAGGGGGACGAGTATGGCCAATGAGCAGTTCTTC. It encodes CASRGTSMANEQFF.

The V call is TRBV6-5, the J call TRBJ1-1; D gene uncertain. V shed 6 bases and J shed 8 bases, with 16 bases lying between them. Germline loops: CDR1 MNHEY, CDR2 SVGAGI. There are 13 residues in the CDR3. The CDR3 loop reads CASRKDGNFEAFF. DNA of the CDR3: TGTGCCAGCAGGAAGGACGGGAACTTCGAAGCTTTCTTT.

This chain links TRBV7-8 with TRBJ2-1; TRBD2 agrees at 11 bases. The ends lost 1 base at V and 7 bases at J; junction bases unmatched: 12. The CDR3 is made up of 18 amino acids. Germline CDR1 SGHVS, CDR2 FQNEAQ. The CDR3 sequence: CASSLDRNSGGAANEQFF. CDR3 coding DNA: TGTGCCAGCAGCTTAGACCGAAATAGCGGGGGGGCGGCTAATGAGCAGTTCTTC.

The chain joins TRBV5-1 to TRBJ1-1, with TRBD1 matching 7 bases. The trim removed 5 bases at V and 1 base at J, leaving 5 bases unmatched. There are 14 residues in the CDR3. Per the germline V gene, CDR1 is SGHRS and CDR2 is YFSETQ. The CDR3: CASSQQGTNTEAFF. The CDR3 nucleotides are TGCGCCAGCAGTCAACAGGGGACGAACACTGAAGCTTTCTTT.

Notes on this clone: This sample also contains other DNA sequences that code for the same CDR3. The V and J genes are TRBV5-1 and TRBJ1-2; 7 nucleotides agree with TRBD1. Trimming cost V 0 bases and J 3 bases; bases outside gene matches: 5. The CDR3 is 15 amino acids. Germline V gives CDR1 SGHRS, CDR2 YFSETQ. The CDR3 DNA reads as TGCGCCAGCAGCTTGGGACAGGGAAGGGACTATGGCTACACCTTC. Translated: CASSLGQGRDYGYTF.

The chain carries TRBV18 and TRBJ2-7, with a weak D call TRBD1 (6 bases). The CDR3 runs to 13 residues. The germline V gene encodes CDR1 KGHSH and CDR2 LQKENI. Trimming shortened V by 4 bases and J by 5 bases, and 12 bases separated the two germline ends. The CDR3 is CASSRLTGDEQYF. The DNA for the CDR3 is TGTGCCAGCTCACGATTGACAGGAGACGAGCAGTACTTC.

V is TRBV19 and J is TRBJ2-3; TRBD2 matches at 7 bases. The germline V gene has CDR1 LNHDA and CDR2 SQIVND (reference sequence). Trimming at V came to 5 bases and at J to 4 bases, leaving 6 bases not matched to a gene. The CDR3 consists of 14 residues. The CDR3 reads CASSLGGIADTQYF. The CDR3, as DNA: TGTGCCAGTAGTCTCGGGGGGATAGCAGATACGCAGTATTTT.

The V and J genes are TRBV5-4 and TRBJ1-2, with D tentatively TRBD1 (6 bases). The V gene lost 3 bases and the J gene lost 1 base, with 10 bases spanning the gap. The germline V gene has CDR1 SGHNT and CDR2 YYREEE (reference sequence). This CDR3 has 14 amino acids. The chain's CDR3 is CASSWDTGNYGYTF. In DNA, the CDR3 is TGTGCCAGCAGCTGGGACACGGGTAACTATGGCTACACCTTC.

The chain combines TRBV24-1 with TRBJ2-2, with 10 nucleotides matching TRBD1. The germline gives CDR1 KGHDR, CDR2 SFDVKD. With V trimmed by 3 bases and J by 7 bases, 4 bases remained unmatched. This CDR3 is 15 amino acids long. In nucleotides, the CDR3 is TGTGCCACCAGTGATCGGGGACAGGGGAACGGGGAGCTGTTTTTT. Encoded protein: CATSDRGQGNGELFF.

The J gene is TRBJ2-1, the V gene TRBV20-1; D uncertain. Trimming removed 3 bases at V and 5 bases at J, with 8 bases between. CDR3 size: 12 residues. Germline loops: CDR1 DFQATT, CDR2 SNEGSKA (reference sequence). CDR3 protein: CSASRADNEQFF. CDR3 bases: TGCAGTGCTAGTAGGGCGGACAATGAGCAGTTCTTC.

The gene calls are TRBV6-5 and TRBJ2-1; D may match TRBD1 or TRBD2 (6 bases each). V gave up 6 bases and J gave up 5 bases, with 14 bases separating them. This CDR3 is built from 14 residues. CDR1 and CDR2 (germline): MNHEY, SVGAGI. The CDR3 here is CASRAPRGHNEQFF. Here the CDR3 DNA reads TGTGCCAGCAGGGCCCCCCGGGGGCACAATGAGCAGTTCTTC.

The CDR3 DNA sequence: TGTGCCAGCAGCCCGGGGCGGAGAGCTTTCTTT. Its translation is CASSPGRRAFF. V is TRBV6-6 and J is TRBJ1-1; possible D gene TRBD1, 5 bases. The CDR3 length is 11 residues. Germline V gene sequence: CDR1 MNHNY, CDR2 SVGAGI (reference sequence). Trimming shortened V by 6 bases and J by 10 bases, and 12 bases separated the two germline ends.

The DNA of the CDR3 is TGTGCCAGCAGTGATTTAGTAGGCAGGGGGCGAGAGACCCAGTACTTC. This codes for CASSDLVGRGRETQYF. This rearrangement joins TRBV25-1 to TRBJ2-5, with 8 bases aligning to TRBD1. J gave up 4 bases and V 3 bases, and 10 bases lay outside the gene matches. Looked up from germline, CDR1 is MGHDK and CDR2 is SYGVNS. The CDR3 runs 16 residues.

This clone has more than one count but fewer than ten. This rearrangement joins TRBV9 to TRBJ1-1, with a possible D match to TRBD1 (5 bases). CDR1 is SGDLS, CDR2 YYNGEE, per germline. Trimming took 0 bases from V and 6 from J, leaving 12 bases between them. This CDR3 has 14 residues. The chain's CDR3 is CASSVGTPGAEAFF. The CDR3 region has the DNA TGTGCCAGCAGCGTAGGGACACCGGGGGCTGAAGCTTTCTTT.

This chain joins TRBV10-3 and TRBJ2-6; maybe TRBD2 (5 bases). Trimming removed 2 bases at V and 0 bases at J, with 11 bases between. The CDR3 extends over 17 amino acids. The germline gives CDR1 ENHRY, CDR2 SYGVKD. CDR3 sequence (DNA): TGTGCCATCAGTGAGCGAGGGAAAAGCTCTGGGGCCAACGTCCTGACTTTC. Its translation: CAISERGKSSGANVLTF.

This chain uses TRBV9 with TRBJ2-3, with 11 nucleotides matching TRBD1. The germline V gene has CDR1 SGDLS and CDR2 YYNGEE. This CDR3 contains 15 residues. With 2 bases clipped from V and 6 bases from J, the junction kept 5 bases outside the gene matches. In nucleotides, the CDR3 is TGTGCCAGCAGCGTTCGGACAGGGGGCAGGGATACGCAGTATTTT. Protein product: CASSVRTGGRDTQYF.

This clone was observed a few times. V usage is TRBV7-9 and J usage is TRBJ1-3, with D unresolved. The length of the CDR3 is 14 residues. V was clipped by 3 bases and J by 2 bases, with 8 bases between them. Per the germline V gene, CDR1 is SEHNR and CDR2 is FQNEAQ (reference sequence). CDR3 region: CASSLGGAGNTIYF. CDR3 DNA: TGTGCCAGCAGCTTGGGCGGGGCTGGAAACACCATATATTTT. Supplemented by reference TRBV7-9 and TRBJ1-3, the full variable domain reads DTGVSQNPRHKITKRGQNVTFRCDPISEHNRLYWYRQTLGQGPEFLTYFQNEAQLEKSRLLSDRFSAERPKGSFSTLEIQRTEQGDSAMYLCASSLGGAGNTIYFGEGSWLTVV.

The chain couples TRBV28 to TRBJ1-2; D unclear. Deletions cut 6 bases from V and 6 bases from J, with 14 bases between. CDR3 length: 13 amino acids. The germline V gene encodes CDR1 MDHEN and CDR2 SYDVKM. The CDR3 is CASSPETTNGYTF. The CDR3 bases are TGTGCCAGCAGCCCAGAAACAACCAATGGCTACACCTTC.